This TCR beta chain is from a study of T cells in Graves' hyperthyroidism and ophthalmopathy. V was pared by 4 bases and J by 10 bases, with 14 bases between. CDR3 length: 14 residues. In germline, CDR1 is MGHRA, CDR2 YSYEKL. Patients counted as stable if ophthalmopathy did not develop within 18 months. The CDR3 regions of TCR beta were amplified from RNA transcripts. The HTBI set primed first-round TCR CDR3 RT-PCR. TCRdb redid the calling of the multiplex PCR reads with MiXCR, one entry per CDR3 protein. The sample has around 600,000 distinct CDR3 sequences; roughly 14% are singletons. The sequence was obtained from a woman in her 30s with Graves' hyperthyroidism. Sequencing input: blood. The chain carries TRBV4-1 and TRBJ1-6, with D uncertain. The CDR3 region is CASSLRVADSPLHF. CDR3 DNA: TGCGCCAGCAGCCTCCGTGTCGCCGACTCACCCCTCCACTTT.